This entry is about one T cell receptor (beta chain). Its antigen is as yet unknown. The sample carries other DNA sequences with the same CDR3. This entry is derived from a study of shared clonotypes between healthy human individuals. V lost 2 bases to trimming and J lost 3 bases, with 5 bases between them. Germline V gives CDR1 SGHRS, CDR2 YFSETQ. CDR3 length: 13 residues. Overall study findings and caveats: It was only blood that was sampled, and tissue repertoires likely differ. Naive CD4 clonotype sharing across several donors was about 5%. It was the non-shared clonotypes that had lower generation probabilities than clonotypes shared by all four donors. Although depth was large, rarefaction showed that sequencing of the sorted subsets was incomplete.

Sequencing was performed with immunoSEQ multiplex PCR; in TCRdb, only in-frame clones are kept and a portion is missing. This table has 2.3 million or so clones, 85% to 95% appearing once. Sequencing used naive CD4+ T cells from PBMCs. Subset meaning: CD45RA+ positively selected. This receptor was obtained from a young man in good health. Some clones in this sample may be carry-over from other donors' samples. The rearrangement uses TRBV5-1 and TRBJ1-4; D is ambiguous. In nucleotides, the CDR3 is TGCGCCAGCAGCTTAAACCCTAATGAAAAACTGTTTTTT. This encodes CASSLNPNEKLFF.